This TCR beta chain was documented in a study of shared clonotypes between healthy human individuals (dated by TCRdb to about 2020). About the investigation overall: The cohort comprised a couple of women and a few men aged 18 to 49 years. For each donor, three plates each were used for CD4 naive and CD4 memory, two plates were used for CD8 naive, and one plate was used for CD8 memory. The study deeply sequenced blood TCR repertoires of about 5 healthy adults to estimate repertoire size and the extent of clonotype sharing between individuals. Leukapheresis yielded between about 0.8 and 9.5 billion PBMCs per donor. To increase sequencing depth and limit assay-specific biases, different laboratories used diverse techniques to prepare libraries and sequence TCR repertoires.

Worth noting for this clone: No antigen is known for it. Base qualities are not recorded, but no much larger clone differs from it by a single base.

The study at large found these results: The small number of donors limited the genetic and exposure-history diversity represented. Incomplete sequencing was indicated by rarefaction of sorted-subset datasets, despite the large sequencing depth. Across a handful of donors, 5% to 6% of naive CD4, roughly 3.8% of naive CD8, roughly 2.2% of memory CD4, and around 0.4% of memory CD8 clonotypes were shared. Sampling was restricted to blood, and TCR repertoires in tissue are likely to differ from TCR repertoires in blood. Compared with non-shared clonotypes, clonotypes shared by all four sorted-subset donors had higher generation probabilities. Pairwise subsampling led to the expectation that sequencing depth would affect the degree of clonotype sharing among donors. Naive subsets generally had larger estimated clonotype richness than memory subsets did.

The germline V gene gives CDR1 as SGHRS and CDR2 as YFSETQ. V is cut by 0 bases and J by 0 bases, and the space between the germline ends is 13 bases. The CDR3, cysteine through phenylalanine, is 16 amino acids long. Kept here is only the CDR3 DNA, which spans 48 bases and is read in frame from base 1. TCR CDR3 regions were amplified from genomic DNA by multiplex PCR using the deep immunoSEQ assay. For each cell subset, the extracted genomic DNA was distributed evenly across all wells of several immunoSEQ 96-well plates, and each plate served as one replicate. For sorted subsets, about 220 ng of genomic DNA, equivalent to roughly 30,000 T cell genomes, went into each replicate PCR. The purified libraries were quantified using a Qubit 3.0 fluorometer, sized with a Bioanalyzer 2100, and then quantified again using the KAPA Library Quantification kit. Each immunoSEQ 96-well plate was sequenced on its own single-read 150-cycle Illumina NextSeq 550 flow cell. In the original analysis: Because only junctional sequences without quality scores were contained in the immunoSEQ output, filtering matching that applied to full-length reads could not be performed. Sequences were annotated with PyIR, a Python wrapper for IgBLAST v1.9, using IMGT germline references to assign V/J genes and CDR3. Any read was removed if the V/J assignment was weak (E-value above 1e-6), the CDR3 was missing, or the read contained stop codons, out-of-frame junctions, or ambiguous translated residues. V3J clonotypes were defined by identical inferred V gene, J gene, and CDR3 amino acid sequence. Percentage overlap between repertoires was calculated by dividing the number of shared unique clonotypes by the size of the smaller repertoire. Repertoire richness was assessed with RTK rarefaction, the Chao1 estimator, and Recon v2.1 estimates of unobserved clonotypes. For all TCRbeta clonotypes obtained by the gDNA method from a few donors, generation probabilities were computed with OLGA. TCRdb obtained this table from immuneACCESS and retained in-frame rearrangements with V and J assigned. These tables miss some clones; where compared with another copy, unresolved V genes account for less than half of the shortfall, and the remainder is unexplained. For V, J and clone size, that table is used; D and trimming come from the DNA. The sample table lists 2 million to 2.5 million clones, 93% of them with a count of one. The ten largest clones capture roughly 0.36% of the sample.

The donors were healthy, HIV-negative adults with no recently reported acute infections or vaccinations. Only Caucasian adults living in Nashville, Tennessee, USA were represented among the donors. CD4+ T cells were enriched by magnetic negative selection, after which naive cells were positively selected on CD45RA and the negative fraction was taken as the memory subset. After blood collection by leukapheresis, PBMCs were isolated using Ficoll-Histopaque density gradient centrifugation and then cryopreserved in the vapor phase of liquid nitrogen. Analytical flow cytometry was used to check the purity and quantity of each magnetically sorted T cell population. Genomic DNA was isolated from each sorted fraction and quantified by UV absorbance on a Nanodrop 2000c.

The rearrangement joined TRBV5-1 to TRBJ2-7; the D gene is unclear. This receptor was identified in a man younger than 35 in good health. Some clones in this sample may be carry-over from other donors' samples. Source material: naive CD4+ T cells from PBMCs. This specimen's cell subset or site label, per the study, means: CD45RA+ positively selected. The CDR3 region has the sequence CASSLAGWQASYEQYF. The bases are TGCGCCAGCAGCTTGGCCGGGTGGCAGGCCTCCTACGAGCAGTACTTC. With the rest looked up from the reference TRBV5-1 and TRBJ2-7 genes rather than sequenced, the full variable domain is KAGVTQTPRYLIKTRGQQVTLSCSPISGHRSVSWYQQTPGQGLQFLFEYFSETQRNKGNFPGRFSGRQFSNSRSEMNVSTLELGDSALYLCASSLAGWQASYEQYFGPGTRLTVT.